These T cell receptor beta chains were read from a single sample in a study of shared clonotypes between healthy human individuals. Method: immunoSEQ multiplex PCR; TCRdb's copy keeps in-frame clones and lacks some. This repertoire shows fewer than 1 million clones, around 96% found once; its top ten account for less than 0.3%. Input material: naive CD8+ T cells sorted from blood. All receptors come from a young man in good health. Both conserved end residues are part of each CDR3. The D gene is left open where the match is weak. Only part of the rows carry a size: once, few, many, or a class if the clone is expanded.

D gene,V gene,J gene,clone size,CDR3 DNA,CDR3 protein
TRBD2,TRBV5-1,TRBJ2-2,NA,TGCGCCAGCAGCCCCCGGGTAGCGGGGAGGATCGGGGAGCTGTTTTTT,CASSPRVAGRIGELFF
TRBD1,TRBV7-9,TRBJ2-7,few,TGTGCCAGCAGCCGTTACTCCGGGACAGGGATCCACGAGCAGTACTTC,CASSRYSGTGIHEQYF
NA,TRBV27,TRBJ2-6,NA,TGTGCCAGCAGTTCCGGACATACAGGCTCTGGGGCCAACGTCCTGACTTTC,CASSSGHTGSGANVLTF
TRBD2,TRBV4-3,TRBJ2-7,NA,TGCGCCAGCAGCCAAGGGACTAGCGGGAGGAACGAGCAGTACTTC,CASSQGTSGRNEQYF
NA,TRBV28,TRBJ2-2,NA,TGTGCCAGCAGTTTGGAGGCGGCCGGGGAGCTGTTTTTT,CASSLEAAGELFF
TRBD2,TRBV7-2,TRBJ2-1,NA,TGTGCCAGCAGCTTAGTTGGAGCGGGAGGGATCGACAATGAGCAGTTCTTC,CASSLVGAGGIDNEQFF
NA,TRBV27,TRBJ2-7,NA,TGTGCCAGCAGTTCTTACTCCTACGAGCAGTACTTC,CASSSYSYEQYF
NA,TRBV27,TRBJ1-1,NA,TGTGCCAGCAGTTTGTACGGGCCGAACACTGAAGCTTTCTTT,CASSLYGPNTEAFF
NA,TRBV5-6,TRBJ1-1,NA,TGTGCCAGCAGCTTGGCGGAATCTGAAGCTTTCTTT,CASSLAESEAFF
NA,TRBV27,TRBJ2-2,NA,TGTGCCAGCAGTTTATTCGGGGAGCTGTTTTTT,CASSLFGELFF
NA,TRBV29-1,TRBJ2-3,NA,TGCAGCGTTGAGGAGGGTCTGGGGAATACGCAGTATTTT,CSVEEGLGNTQYF
NA,TRBV9,TRBJ2-5,NA,TGTGCCAGCAGCGTAGCCAACCAGCAAGAGACCCAGTACTTC,CASSVANQQETQYF
NA,TRBV7-2,TRBJ2-7,NA,TGTGCCAGCAGCTTAGGTGGCGTCGAGGCATCCTACGAGCAGTACTTC,CASSLGGVEASYEQYF
NA,TRBV29-1,TRBJ2-7,NA,TGCAGCGTTGAAGGGGTCGGGACGAGGGACTCCTACGAGCAGTACTTC,CSVEGVGTRDSYEQYF
TRBD2,TRBV7-9,TRBJ2-1,NA,TGTGCCAGCAGCTATAGGACTAGCGGGACCAATGAGCAGTTCTTC,CASSYRTSGTNEQFF
NA,TRBV7-9,TRBJ2-1,NA,TGTGCCAGCAGCTCCGAGAGTTTCCAGGGGCCCTACAATGAGCAGTTCTTC,CASSSESFQGPYNEQFF
TRBD2,TRBV7-9,TRBJ2-3,NA,TGTGCCAGCAGCTTAGGGCGGGGGGGAGATACGCAGTATTTT,CASSLGRGGDTQYF
NA,TRBV19,TRBJ2-7,once,TGTGCCAGTACCGAGAGCAGGGGTTACGAGCAGTACTTC,CASTESRGYEQYF